This T cell receptor beta chain was profiled in a study of cytomegalovirus exposure and HLA in healthy donors (dated by TCRdb to the late 2010s). Notes on the research overall: An earlier analysis of several hundred of the donors reported under 300 Gb of sequence data and 95 million to 130 million unique TCR beta sequences obtained from some 170 million T cells. An early release covering roughly 600 HLA-typed donors comprised roughly 300 gigabases of sequencing data and around 86 million unique TCR sequences. Among the roughly 390 genotyped donors, around 81% belonged to the genetic ancestry cluster associated with self-reported Caucasian donors. The study aimed to test whether signatures of past pathogen exposure could be identified by cataloging public T cell receptors. The study profiled the T cell repertoires of hundreds of subjects by immunosequencing and related them to cytomegalovirus serostatus. A separate validation cohort of approximately 120 different subjects was used in addition to the approximately 610-subject first cohort. High-throughput TCR immunosequencing, statistical association of individual TCRs with disease status, and machine learning were combined to predict cytomegalovirus infection status. To study patterns of TCR occurrence, a later analysis re-analyzed previously published TCR beta repertoires from 600 to 750 donors and added high-resolution HLA genotyping. Rather than drawing on any new phenotypic data, the later analysis identified candidate immune exposures from TCR beta sequences and the way those sequences occurred across donors. To decide whether each TCR beta V gene segment behaved as functional or pseudogenic, an earlier analysis of some 570 of the donors relied on high-throughput TCR beta sequencing. Donor age, sex, ethnicity and CMV serostatus were compiled alongside the repertoire data. A later genetic analysis took genome-wide SNP genotypes for about 55% of the 666 donors and used that subset as a discovery cohort. All discovery cohort repertoires had been generated using a single sequencing platform. HLA typing covered class I and class II loci at four-digit resolution. The number of donors typed differed by locus, with about 629-630 for A, B, C, DRB1 and DQB1, approximately 500 for DQA1, approximately 570 for DPA1, and approximately 470 for DPB1. Roughly five DR-DQ haplotypes were handled as single units for association and clustering because linkage in the cohort was strong. Across about 380 genotyped donors of the cohort, an average of about 240,000 unique TCR beta nucleotide sequences per donor were sequenced, and 15% to 20% of those sequences were non-productive. What the work shows at the level of the full study, not this receptor alone: A later analysis associated 16,951 TCR beta sequences with specific HLA alleles at a false discovery rate of 0.05. Three of the identified cytomegalovirus-associated TCR beta chains were confirmed in vitro to be specific for cytomegalovirus antigens. A later analysis found that most CMV-associated TCR beta chains appeared HLA-restricted, with HLA associations seemingly driven largely by CMV exposure. In both the original and validation cohorts, the classifier was reported to diagnose cytomegalovirus status with high specificity and sensitivity. Linkage disequilibrium might explain the correlated functional status among segregating V segments, but an unknown experimental factor could not be excluded. Because HLA typing was unavailable for some donors at each locus, only the typed subset was used in association tests. The 87-base-pair reads could not distinguish some IMGT-functional V segments, including TRBV6-2 and TRBV6-3, so those segments were excluded. Roughly uniform sequencing depth across donors was assumed in presence/absence analyses, although this assumption may not hold. In a later genetic analysis, fewer N-insertions in productive TCRs were reported among donors in an Asian-associated ancestry cluster than the roughly 670-donor mean. The authors suggested that the approach could potentially be extended to other disease states and immunological phenotypes. Most TCR sequences were observed very rarely across donors, whereas some public TCRs were present in many individuals. An association between a missense DCLRE1C variant and V-gene and J-gene trimming of TCR beta chains was found in a later genetic analysis and replicated in an independent cohort. In the study, about 150 TCR beta chains were listed as associated with cytomegalovirus. Only TCR beta chains were sequenced in this cohort, and the absence of alpha or paired-chain data limited detectable features. In an earlier analysis of several hundred of the donors, most TCR beta V segments were observed in productive rearrangements about 90% or about 30% of the time, broadly matching IMGT annotations. According to a later analysis, parvovirus B19, influenza, CMV and Epstein-Barr virus appeared linked to several top co-occurrence clusters. A group of highly shared sequence variants was considered likely to be a technical artifact of the sequencing pipeline. In a later analysis, HLA-associated TCR beta chains were found to be more clonally expanded and to have lower generation probabilities than equally common non-associated chains. For the cohort, immune exposure information was limited to CMV serostatus. A further reported finding was that TCR beta sequences accurately predicted the HLA-A and HLA-B alleles for most subjects in the first cohort. When HLA alleles, especially DR and DQ, strongly co-occurred, attributing TCR associations to individual alleles was difficult. A later analysis found that TCR association rates varied across HLA loci, with DRB1 alleles showing the most associated TCRs and HLA-C alleles the fewest. Because counts were too low, roughly 17 rarely observed V segments, including chromosome 9 orphons, were left out of the earlier analysis of 500 to 650 of the donors.

The cohort comprised 710 or so healthy bone marrow donors. All cohort members were sampled while nominally healthy, although unrecorded immune exposures were likely present. The donor tested CMV seropositive, placing the donor among the 289 seropositive members of the cohort. A peripheral blood sample was collected from each donor, and TCR beta sequencing was performed on peripheral blood mononuclear cells. Genomic DNA was extracted from the blood cell samples with the Qiagen DNeasy Blood Extraction Kit. A note on this clone: The antigen it binds to is not known. No clone much larger than this one lies a single base away; base qualities are absent.

V is cut by 2 bases and J by 4 bases, and the space between the germline ends is 8 bases. The cysteine opens and the phenylalanine closes a CDR3 of 13 amino acids. The read is trimmed to its CDR3 DNA, 39 bases read in frame from base 1. As encoded in the germline V gene, CDR1 is SGHTA while CDR2 is FQGNSA. Library prep was done by the immunoSEQ multiplex PCR assay. For the multiplex PCR, a mixture combining 60 forward primers for TCR Vbeta segments and 13 reverse primers for TCR Jbeta segments was used. The CDR3 region of rearranged TCR beta genes was amplified from genomic DNA with a multiplex PCR assay. The amplified TCR beta libraries were sequenced on the Illumina HiSeq System as 87-base-pair reads. Regarding the original processing steps: A later analysis tallied 75 million to 85 million unique TCR beta chains across the 666 repertoires, and some 10 million of those chains were shared by two or more donors. Raw reads were error-corrected and collapsed into unique sequences with a nearest-neighbor algorithm that merged closely related sequences to remove PCR and sequencing errors. V, D and J gene segments were assigned by aligning CDR3 sequences to IMGT reference sequences. For a sequence to be retained, at least a six-nucleotide match to both a V gene segment and a J gene segment was required. Rearrangements were called productive when the CDR3 lacked stop codons and stayed in frame with V and J; all others were non-productive. Following IMGT convention, CDR3 was defined as the stretch from the second conserved V-encoded cysteine up to the conserved J-encoded phenylalanine. In an earlier analysis of 550 to 650 of the donors, sequences lacking an unambiguous match to a single V gene segment were excluded. An earlier analysis of around 600 of the donors classified V segments as functional when productive rearrangements were above 56.7% and as segregating when the standard deviation between donors was above 5%. To diagnose cytomegalovirus status from the catalog of TCR beta chain sequences, a statistical classification framework was built. A later analysis assigned V and J genes by comparing TCR nucleotide sequences with IMGT/GENE-DB human TR gene sequences. The TCRdist pipeline was used in a later analysis to assign CDR3 sequences and most-parsimonious VDJ recombination scenarios. In a later analysis, every TCR beta chain was defined by the combination of its CDR3 amino acid sequence and its V-gene family, and reads without a unique V-gene family were dropped. As a way to deal with suspected cross-contamination and a sequencing artifact, a later analysis dropped roughly 620 nucleotide sequences that were highly shared and had low generation probability. For each public chain, a later analysis derived a clonal expansion index from normalized ranks of inferred template counts within each repertoire. A later analysis computed generation probabilities with a VDJ recombination model fitted to out-of-frame rearrangements, and checked the results against IGoR. In a later analysis, TCR-TCR, TCR-HLA and TCR-CMV co-occurrence was scored with hypergeometric tests, and a repertoire-size bias correction was applied to TCR pairs. In a later analysis, false discovery rates were estimated by permuting HLA or CMV assignments 20 times. In a later analysis, co-occurring TCRs were grouped using DBSCAN, and TCRdist sequence similarity was added for clustering within HLA-allele-positive subsets. Repertoires with fewer than 30,000 or more than 120,000 public chains were left out of co-occurrence clustering, as were about 5 repertoires with anomalous nucleotide sharing. This is the immuneACCESS table as TCRdb keeps it, with only in-frame sequences that have V and J called. A part of the clones is gone; compared with another copy, unresolved V genes explain less than half, and the rest is unexplained. That table is the source of V, J and clone size, and D and trimming were worked out from the DNA. The sample data list 100,000 to 150,000 clones, and approximately 80% of these were observed just once. About 13% of the sample comes from the top ten.

Sequenced: PBMCs. Rearrangement joined TRBV7-2 to TRBJ1-2, with the D segment identity uncertain. The clonotype was recovered from a middle-aged woman in good health and CMV-seropositive. The CDR3 amino acid sequence is: CASSLNRAYGYTF. DNA sequence: TGTGCCAGCAGCTTAAATCGCGCCTATGGCTACACCTTC. The entire variable domain, with the stretches around the CDR3 drawn from the reference TRBV7-2 and TRBJ1-2 proteins, is GAGVSQSPSNKVTEKGKDVELRCDPISGHTALYWYRQSLGQGLEFLIYFQGNSAPDKSGLPSDRFSAERTGGSVSTLTIQRTQQEDSAVYLCASSLNRAYGYTFGSGTRLTVV.